Each of the 10 T cell receptor beta chains below was sequenced from the same sample in a study of cytomegalovirus exposure and HLA in healthy donors. Use of 60 Vbeta and 13 Jbeta primers characterized the PCR. The data were produced by immunoSEQ multiplex PCR, yet TCRdb's version contains in-frame clones alone and is incomplete. The sample has roughly 100,000 clones; around 70% are singletons. The specimen was PBMCs. All receptors derive from a man younger than 40 in good health and CMV-seronegative.

DNA for the CDR3: TGCGCCAGCAGCCAAAGACAGGGACTTGTAACATACGAGCAGTACTTC. Encoded protein: CASSQRQGLVTYEQYF. This chain joins TRBV4-3 and TRBJ2-7; the D gene is possibly TRBD1 (7 bases). CDR1 and CDR2 from the germline V gene are LGHNA and YSLEER. V gave up 2 bases and J gave up 4 bases, with 18 bases separating them. This CDR3 region has 16 residues.

On this clone itself: A read error is likely, as this CDR3 ends without the conserved phenylalanine or tryptophan. The chain carries TRBV11-3 and TRBJ2-7, with D possibly TRBD2 on 5 matching bases. V lost 5 bases to trimming and J lost 0 bases, with 11 bases between them. Germline V gene sequence: CDR1 SGHNT, CDR2 YENEEA. There are 14 residues in the CDR3. Here the CDR3 reads CASSPRTDSYEQYL. CDR3 coding DNA: TGTGCCAGCAGCCCCCGGACTGACTCCTACGAGCAGTACCTC.

The V call is TRBV7-9, the J call TRBJ2-7, with 13 bases that match TRBD2. V was pared by 1 base and J by 0 bases, with 0 bases of the junction left unmatched. Germline V CDR1 and CDR2: SEHNR, FQNEAQ (reference sequence). CDR3 size: 16 residues. CDR3 sequence reads: CASSLGTSGSSYEQYF. The CDR3 nucleotides read TGTGCCAGCAGCTTAGGGACTAGCGGGAGCTCCTACGAGCAGTACTTC.

The genes are TRBV19 and TRBJ2-2; D possibly corresponds to TRBD1 (8 bases). This CDR3 comprises 16 residues. V lost 4 bases and J lost 5, with 17 bases in between. Germline assignment: CDR1 LNHDA and CDR2 SQIVND (reference sequence). The CDR3 spells CASSKSGTGHTGELFF. For the CDR3, the DNA is TGTGCCAGTAGTAAGAGCGGGACAGGCCATACCGGGGAGCTGTTTTTT.

The CDR3 loop reads CASSLVVLRESGTDTQYF. Written as DNA, the CDR3 is TGTGCCAGCAGCTTAGTCGTCCTGCGGGAGAGCGGCACAGATACGCAGTATTTT. The V and J genes are TRBV7-2 and TRBJ2-3, with TRBD2 matching 7 bases. CDR1 and CDR2 from the germline V gene are SGHTA and FQGNSA. J lost 1 base, V lost 1 base, and 11 bases had no gene match. This CDR3 contains 18 residues.

The gene calls are TRBV9 and TRBJ1-2; weak D call: TRBD1 (5 bases). Germline-derived CDR1 and CDR2 are SGDLS and YYNGEE. The V end lost 4 bases, the J end lost 0 bases, and 13 bases lay between the germline ends. The length of the CDR3 is 15 residues. The CDR3 region has the DNA TGTGCCAGCAGCCGTACCGGGGGGGCTAACTATGGCTACACCTTC. The encoded protein is CASSRTGGANYGYTF. The variable domain in full, completed from reference TRBV9 and TRBJ1-2, reads DSGVTQTPKHLITATGQRVTLRCSPRSGDLSVYWYQQSLDQGLQFLIQYYNGEERAKGNILERFSAQQFPDLHSELNLSSLELGDSALYFCASSRTGGANYGYTFGSGTRLTVV.

This clone occurred once. The chain carries TRBV5-1 and TRBJ2-3, with 8 bases that match TRBD2. Losses at the gene ends were 4 bases for V and 3 bases for J; bases not matched to a gene: 13. In germline, CDR1 is SGHRS, CDR2 YFSETQ. The CDR3 runs 17 residues. Written as DNA, the CDR3 is TGCGCCAGCAGCCCGGGACGGACTAGCACGGGTACAGATACGCAGTATTTT. Protein sequence: CASSPGRTSTGTDTQYF. Full variable domain (rest looked up from reference TRBV5-1 and TRBJ2-3): KAGVTQTPRYLIKTRGQQVTLSCSPISGHRSVSWYQQTPGQGLQFLFEYFSETQRNKGNFPGRFSGRQFSNSRSEMNVSTLELGDSALYLCASSPGRTSTGTDTQYFGPGTRLTVL.

The V gene is TRBV29-1, the J gene TRBJ2-1, with 7 bases matching TRBD2. This CDR3 spans 14 amino acids. The germline CDR1 and CDR2 sequences are SQVTM and ANQGSEA. V shed 7 bases and J 0 bases; nucleotides not matched to a gene: 6. The CDR3 nucleotides are TGCAGCGGGTCGCGGGGGAGCTCCTACAATGAGCAGTTCTTC. Translation: CSGSRGSSYNEQFF.

This clone has a handful of counts. J is TRBJ2-1 and V is TRBV19; D might be TRBD1 (5 bases). Germline CDR1 reads LNHDA; CDR2 reads SQIVND (reference sequence). The CDR3 totals 12 residues. Between the trimmed V and J ends, which lost 7 bases and 3 bases, there was a span of 7 bases. The DNA of the CDR3 is TGTGCCAGTACCGACAGCTACAATGAGCAGTTCTTC. Translated, it gives CASTDSYNEQFF.

The rearrangement links TRBV30 to TRBJ2-3, with TRBD2 identical over 12 bases. The CDR3 loop spans 15 amino acids. Germline CDR1 and CDR2: GTSNPN and SVGIG (reference sequence). Unmatched junction bases numbered 5, after V lost 6 bases and J lost 1 base. The CDR3 DNA reads TGTGCCTGCCTAGCGGGAGGGGGGGGCACAGATACGCAGTATTTT. As protein: CACLAGGGGTDTQYF.